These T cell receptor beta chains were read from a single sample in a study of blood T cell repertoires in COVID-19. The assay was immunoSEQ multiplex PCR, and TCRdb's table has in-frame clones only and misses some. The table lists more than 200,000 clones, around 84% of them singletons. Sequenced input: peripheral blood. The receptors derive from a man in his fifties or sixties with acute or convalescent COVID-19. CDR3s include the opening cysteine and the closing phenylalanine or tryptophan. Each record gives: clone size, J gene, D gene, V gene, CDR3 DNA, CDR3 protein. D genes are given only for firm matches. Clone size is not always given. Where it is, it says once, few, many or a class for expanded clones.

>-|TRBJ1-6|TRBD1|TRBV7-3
TGTGCCAGCAGCACAGGGGGCTATAATTCACCCCTCCACTTT
CASSTGGYNSPLHF
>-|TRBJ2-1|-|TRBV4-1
TGCGCCAGCAGCCAGGCCTCGGGGTTCAGCCCCTACAATGAGCAGTTCTTC
CASSQASGFSPYNEQFF
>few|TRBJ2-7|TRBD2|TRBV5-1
TGCGCCAGCCGACCCAGCGGGAGTAACGAGCAGTACTTC
CASRPSGSNEQYF
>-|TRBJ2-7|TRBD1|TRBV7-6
TGTGCCAGCAGCTTGGGGACAGACAGGGAGCAGTACTTC
CASSLGTDREQYF
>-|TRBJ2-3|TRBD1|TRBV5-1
TGCGCCAGCAGCCCTAGGACAGGGGGCGCATATACGCAGTATTTT
CASSPRTGGAYTQYF
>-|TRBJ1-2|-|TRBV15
TGTGCCACCAGCAGAGATTTGTCAGGAAGAGACGAACTCTATGGCTACACCTTC
CATSRDLSGRDELYGYTF
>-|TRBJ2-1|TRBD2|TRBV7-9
TGTGCCAGCAGCTTGCGGGAGGGACTGAATGAGCAGTTCTTC
CASSLREGLNEQFF
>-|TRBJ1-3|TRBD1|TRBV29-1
TGCAGCGGGGGGACAGTTGGAAACACCATATATTTT
CSGGTVGNTIYF
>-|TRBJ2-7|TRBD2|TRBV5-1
TGCGCCAGCAGCGTACGGGGGGGCGGGTCCTCCTACGAGCAGTACTTC
CASSVRGGGSSYEQYF
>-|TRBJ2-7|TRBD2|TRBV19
TGTGCCAGTAGGCCGACTAGCGGGAGGGGAGCCTACGAGCAGTACTTC
CASRPTSGRGAYEQYF
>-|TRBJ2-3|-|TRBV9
TGTGCCAGCAACCGCCCTGGGGGCGGGCCCACAGATACGCAGTATTTT
CASNRPGGGPTDTQYF
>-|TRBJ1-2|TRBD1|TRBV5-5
TGTGCCAGCAGCTTTCGGGACAGCGGTGGCTACACCTTC
CASSFRDSGGYTF
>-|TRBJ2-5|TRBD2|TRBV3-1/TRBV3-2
TGTGCCAGCAGCCCCGCCTTGACTAGCGCGGAGACCCAGTACTTC
CASSPALTSAETQYF
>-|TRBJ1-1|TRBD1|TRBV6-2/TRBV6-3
TGTGCCAGCAGTTACCCCGCGGGACAGGGGTACACTGAAGCTTTCTTT
CASSYPAGQGYTEAFF
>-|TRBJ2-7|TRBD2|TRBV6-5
TGTGCCCGGGGGGGCTCCTACGAGCAGTACTTC
CARGGSYEQYF
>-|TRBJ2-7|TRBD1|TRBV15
TGTGCCACCAGCCAACAGGGGGCACGGGAGCAGTACTTC
CATSQQGAREQYF
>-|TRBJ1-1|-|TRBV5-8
TGTGCCAGCAGCGCGGGGGTCAGGGGCGACACTGAAGCTTTCTTT
CASSAGVRGDTEAFF
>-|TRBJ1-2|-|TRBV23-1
TGCGCCAGCAGTCAAAGGAGGCCATCACCGATTATGCGGTGTGGCTACACCTTC
CASSQRRPSPIMRCGYTF
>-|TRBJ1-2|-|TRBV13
TGTGCCAGCAGCTTATCCTCCTATGGCTACACCTTC
CASSLSSYGYTF
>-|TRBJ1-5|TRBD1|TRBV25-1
TGTGCCAGCAGTGAATATTCGGACAGGGGTGGCGATCAGCCCCAGCATTTT
CASSEYSDRGGDQPQHF
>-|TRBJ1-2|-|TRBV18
TGTGCCAGCTCACCACGGGGGGAGTCGAGCGGCTACACCTTC
CASSPRGESSGYTF
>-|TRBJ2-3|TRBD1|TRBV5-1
TGCGCCAGCAGCTTGGTCGGGACAGGACGAAGGGCACGCACAGATACGCAGTATTTT
CASSLVGTGRRARTDTQYF
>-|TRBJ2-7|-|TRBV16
TGTGCCAGCAGCCAATGGGCAGACTACGAGCAGTACTTC
CASSQWADYEQYF
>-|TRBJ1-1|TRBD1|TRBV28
TGTGCCAGCAGCTCACTTATGACAGGGGAGAACACTGAAGCTTTCTTT
CASSSLMTGENTEAFF
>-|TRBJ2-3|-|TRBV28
TGTGCCAGCACGAGGGCCTGGGCAGATACGCAGTATTTT
CASTRAWADTQYF
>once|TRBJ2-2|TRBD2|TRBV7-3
TGTGCCAGCAGCTTCTCCGCTAGCGGGAGGAAGGGGGAGCTGTTTTTT
CASSFSASGRKGELFF
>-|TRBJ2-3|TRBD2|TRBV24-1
TGTGCCACCAGTGACTCTCCGGGACTAGCGTTAGATACGCAGTATTTT
CATSDSPGLALDTQYF
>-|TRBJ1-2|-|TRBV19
TGTGCCAGTAGTACCCAGGTTAACTATGGCTACACCTTC
CASSTQVNYGYTF
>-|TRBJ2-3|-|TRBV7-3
TGTGCCAGCAGCTTATGGGCCCAGAGCACAGATACGCAGTATTTT
CASSLWAQSTDTQYF
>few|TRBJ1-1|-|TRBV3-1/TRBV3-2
TGTGCCAGCAGCCAAGGGACAGTGAACACTGAAGCTTTCTTT
CASSQGTVNTEAFF
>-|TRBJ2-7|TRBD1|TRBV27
TGTGCCAGCACCCAGACAGGGGGAGTTTCCTACGAGCAGTACTTC
CASTQTGGVSYEQYF
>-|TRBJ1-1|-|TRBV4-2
TGTGCCAGCAGCCTCGGATCGGCGGAGAACACTGAAGCTTTCTTT
CASSLGSAENTEAFF
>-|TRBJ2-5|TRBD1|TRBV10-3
TGTGCCATCAGTGAGACCACAGGGGGTTTAGGCACTCATAGGGTGTCCCAGTACTTC
CAISETTGGLGTHRVSQYF
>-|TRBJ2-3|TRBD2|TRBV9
TGTGCCAGCAGCGTAGAGGCGGGAGGGAGAGATACGCAGTATTTT
CASSVEAGGRDTQYF
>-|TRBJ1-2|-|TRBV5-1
TGCGCCAGCAGCTTCGGGACCGGGAGCGGCTACACCTTC
CASSFGTGSGYTF
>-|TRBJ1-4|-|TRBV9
TGTGCCAGCAGCGTATCTGGGGAGGCCACTAATGAAAAACTGTTTTTT
CASSVSGEATNEKLFF
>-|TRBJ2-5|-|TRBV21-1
TGTGCCAGCAGCAACCAAAGCCCGACAGGTGTAAAACCCCAAGAGACCCAGTACTTC
CASSNQSPTGVKPQETQYF
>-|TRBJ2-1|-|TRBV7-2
TGTGCCAGCAGCTTAGAGGCGGGGAGCTCCTACAATGAGCAGTTCTTC
CASSLEAGSSYNEQFF
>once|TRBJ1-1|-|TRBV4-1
TGCGCCAGCAGCCAAGGCCCAGGGCGGGGGACTGAAGCTTTCTTT
CASSQGPGRGTEAFF
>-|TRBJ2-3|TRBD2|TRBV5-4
TGTGCCAGCAGCTTGGGACTAGCGAGCACAGATACGCAGTATTTT
CASSLGLASTDTQYF
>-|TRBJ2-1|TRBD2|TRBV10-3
TGTGCCATCGGGGCCCTCTACGGGACTAGCGGGACCAATGAGCAGTTCTTC
CAIGALYGTSGTNEQFF
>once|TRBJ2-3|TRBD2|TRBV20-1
TGCAGTGCTAGTGGCGGGGGGGTCTCAGATACGCAGTATTTT
CSASGGGVSDTQYF
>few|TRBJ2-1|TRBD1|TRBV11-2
TGTGCCAGCAGCAAAGACAGGGGCTCCTACAATGAGCAGTTCTTC
CASSKDRGSYNEQFF
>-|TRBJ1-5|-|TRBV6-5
TGTGCCAGCAGTTACCCTCAGGGGAGCAATCAGCCCCAGCATTTT
CASSYPQGSNQPQHF
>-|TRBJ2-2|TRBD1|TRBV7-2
TGTGCCAGCAGCCCGTGGGACAGGTCCACGGGGCTGTTTTTT
CASSPWDRSTGLFF
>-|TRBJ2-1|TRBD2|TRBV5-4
TGTGCCAGCAGCTTGAGGACTAGCGGGAGGAATGATAGGCAGTTCTTC
CASSLRTSGRNDRQFF
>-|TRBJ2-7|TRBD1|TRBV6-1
TGTGCCAGCAGTGAAGCAGGGGGCCTCTCCTACGAGCAGTACTTC
CASSEAGGLSYEQYF
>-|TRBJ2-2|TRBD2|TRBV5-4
TGTGCCAGCAGCATCGGGACTAGTCGTGGCACCGGGGAGCTGTTTTTT
CASSIGTSRGTGELFF
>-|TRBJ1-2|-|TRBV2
TGTGCCAGCTTCGCGGGGGCCCCCGGGGGCTACACCTTC
CASFAGAPGGYTF
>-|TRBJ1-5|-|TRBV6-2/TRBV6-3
TGTGCCAGCAGTTACTACGGTTCGCGGGATCAGCCCCAGCATTTT
CASSYYGSRDQPQHF
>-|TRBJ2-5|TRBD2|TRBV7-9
TGTGCCAGCAGCTCGGGAAGCGGGAGGGCCGAGGAGACCCAGTACTTC
CASSSGSGRAEETQYF